This T cell receptor beta chain was identified during a study of blood T cell repertoires in COVID-19. Study-wide context: There were acute and convalescent COVID-19 samples, and they came from the United States, Italy and Spain. In each case, the material was cDNA or gDNA derived from T cells, B-cell-depleted T cells, or PBMCs.

This clone occurred a few times. The V gene's germline CDR1 is MDHEN and CDR2 SYDVKM. This CDR3 has 15 amino acids. V lost 6 bases to trimming and J lost 5 bases, with 16 bases between them. In the study's own analysis: Cell counts per sample came from amplifying reference gene primers. Sequenced by immunoSEQ multiplex PCR; TCRdb stores in-frame clones only, minus some. The V and J calls and clone size were taken over from that table, and D and trimming were inferred from the DNA. The data show 120,000 to 150,000 clones, with about 81% seen just once and less than 5% held by the top ten. The origin of this receptor is an elderly woman with acute or convalescent COVID-19. The rearrangement links TRBV28 to TRBJ1-4; a weak D match, TRBD1 (5 bases). Material for sequencing was peripheral blood. The CDR3 nucleotides read TGTGCCAGCAGACCCTTTGGGACTATGAATGAAAAACTGTTTTTT. Its protein product is CASRPFGTMNEKLFF. Full variable domain (remainder filled in from reference TRBV28 and TRBJ1-4): DVKVTQSSRYLVKRTGEKVFLECVQDMDHENMFWYRQDPGLGLRLIYFSYDVKMKEKGDIPEGYSVSREKKERFSLILESASTNQTSMYLCASRPFGTMNEKLFFGSGTQLSVL.